Listed here is a single T cell receptor (beta chain). These data come from a study of fetal regulatory T cell absence and autoimmunity. Using immunoSEQ multiplex PCR, the repertoire was profiled, and TCRdb retains in-frame clones only, with some absent. The profile shows about 46,000 clones, roughly 80% of them singletons. The clonotype originates from a newborn boy with IPEX syndrome. The sequencing sample was made of cord blood.

CDR3 sequence reads: CASSYRDRNQPQHF. CDR3 in DNA: TGTGCCAGCAGTTACCGGGACAGGAATCAGCCCCAGCATTTT. The rearrangement links TRBV6-6 to TRBJ1-5; 8 bases fit TRBD1. There are 14 residues in the CDR3. CDR1 MNHNY and CDR2 SVGAGI come from the germline V gene (reference sequence). V lost 2 bases, J lost 4 bases, and 1 base stayed unmatched.